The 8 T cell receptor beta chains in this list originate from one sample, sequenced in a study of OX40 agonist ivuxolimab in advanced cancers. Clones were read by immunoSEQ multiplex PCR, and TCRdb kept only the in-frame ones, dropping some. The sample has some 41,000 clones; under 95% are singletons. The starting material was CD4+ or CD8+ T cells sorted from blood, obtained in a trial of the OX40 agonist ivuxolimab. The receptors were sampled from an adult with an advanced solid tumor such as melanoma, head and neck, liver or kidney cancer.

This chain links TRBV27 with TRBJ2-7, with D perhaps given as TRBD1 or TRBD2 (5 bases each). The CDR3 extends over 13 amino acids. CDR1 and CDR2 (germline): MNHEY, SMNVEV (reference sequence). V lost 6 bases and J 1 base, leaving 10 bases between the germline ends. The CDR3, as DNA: TGTGCCAGCAGAGAGGGACGGTCCTACGAGCAGTACTTC. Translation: CASREGRSYEQYF.

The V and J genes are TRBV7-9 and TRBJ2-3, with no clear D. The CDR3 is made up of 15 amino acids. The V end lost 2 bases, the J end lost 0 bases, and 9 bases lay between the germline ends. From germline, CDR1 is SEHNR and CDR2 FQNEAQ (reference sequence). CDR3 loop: CASSLWGTSTDTQYF. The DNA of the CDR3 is TGTGCCAGCAGCTTATGGGGAACTAGCACAGATACGCAGTATTTT.

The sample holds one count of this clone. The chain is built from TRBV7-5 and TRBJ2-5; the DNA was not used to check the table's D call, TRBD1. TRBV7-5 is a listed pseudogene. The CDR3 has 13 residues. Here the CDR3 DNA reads TGTGTCAGAAGCAAGCAGGGGCAAGAGACCCAGTACTTC. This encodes CVRSKQGQETQYF.

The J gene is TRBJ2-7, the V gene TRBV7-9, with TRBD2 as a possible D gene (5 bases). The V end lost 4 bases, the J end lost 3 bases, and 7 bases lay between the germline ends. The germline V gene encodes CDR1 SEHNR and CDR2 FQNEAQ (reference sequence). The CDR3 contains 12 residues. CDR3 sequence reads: CASSSDFYEQYF. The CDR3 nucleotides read TGTGCCAGCAGCTCGGACTTCTACGAGCAGTACTTC.

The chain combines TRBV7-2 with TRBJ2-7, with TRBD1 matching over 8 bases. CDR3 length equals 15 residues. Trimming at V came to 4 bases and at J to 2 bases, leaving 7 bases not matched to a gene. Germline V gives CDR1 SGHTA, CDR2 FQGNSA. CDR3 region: CASSSDRGQAYEQYF. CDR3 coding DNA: TGTGCCAGCAGCTCAGACAGGGGACAAGCCTACGAGCAGTACTTC.

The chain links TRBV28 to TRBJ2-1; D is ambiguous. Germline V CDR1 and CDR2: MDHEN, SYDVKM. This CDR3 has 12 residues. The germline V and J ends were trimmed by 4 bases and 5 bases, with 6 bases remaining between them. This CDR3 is CASSSTDNEQFF. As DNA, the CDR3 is TGTGCCAGCAGTTCAACCGACAATGAGCAGTTCTTC. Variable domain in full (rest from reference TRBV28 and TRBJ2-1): DVKVTQSSRYLVKRTGEKVFLECVQDMDHENMFWYRQDPGLGLRLIYFSYDVKMKEKGDIPEGYSVSREKKERFSLILESASTNQTSMYLCASSSTDNEQFFGPGTRLTVL.

The DNA of the CDR3 is TGTGCCAGCAGTCGGACAGGGGGCGAGAGCGGGAGGAATACCGGGGAGCTGTTTTTT. Its translation is CASSRTGGESGRNTGELFF. The chain couples TRBV11-2 to TRBJ2-2, with 11 nucleotides matching TRBD1. The CDR3 has 19 residues. With V trimmed by 6 bases and J by 5 bases, 17 bases remained unmatched. The germline V gene encodes CDR1 SGHAT and CDR2 FQNNGV.

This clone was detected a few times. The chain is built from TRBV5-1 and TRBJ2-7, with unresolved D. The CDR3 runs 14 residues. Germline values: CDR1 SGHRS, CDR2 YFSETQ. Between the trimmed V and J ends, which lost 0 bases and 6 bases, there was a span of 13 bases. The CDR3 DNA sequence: TGCGCCAGCAGCTTGGGTGTCTTTCCTTTCGAGCAGTACTTC. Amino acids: CASSLGVFPFEQYF. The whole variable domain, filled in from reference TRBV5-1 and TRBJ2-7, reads KAGVTQTPRYLIKTRGQQVTLSCSPISGHRSVSWYQQTPGQGLQFLFEYFSETQRNKGNFPGRFSGRQFSNSRSEMNVSTLELGDSALYLCASSLGVFPFEQYFGPGTRLTVT.